This entry lists 13 T cell receptor beta chains sequenced from one sample in a study of shared clonotypes between healthy human individuals. CD45RO negativity and positive selection for CCR7 defined naive CD8 cells, a population that excluded terminally differentiated effector memory CD45RA+ cells. Sequencing used immunoSEQ multiplex PCR; TCRdb keeps in-frame clones, though not all of them. The profile shows about 590,000 clones, roughly 95% of them singletons. Sequences were obtained from naive CD8+ T cells sorted from blood. These receptors came from a woman in her twenties or thirties in good health.

This chain joins TRBV5-6 and TRBJ1-5, with D possibly TRBD1 on 5 matching bases. Deletions cut 4 bases from V and 3 bases from J, with 8 bases between. Germline CDR1 SGHDT, CDR2 YYEEEE. The CDR3 has 13 amino acids. The CDR3 coding sequence is TGTGCCAGCAGCCAGGGCTACAATCAGCCCCAGCATTTT. Its translation: CASSQGYNQPQHF.

This clone was found once. The chain combines TRBV15 with TRBJ1-5; unclear D gene. Trimming took 0 bases from V and 7 from J, leaving 10 bases between them. The CDR3 covers 14 residues. Germline V gene data show CDR1 as LNHNV and CDR2 as YYDKDF (reference sequence). The CDR3 spells CATSRDIVGQPQHF. The CDR3, as DNA: TGTGCCACCAGCAGAGATATCGTAGGCCAGCCCCAGCATTTT.

This clone was seen just once. The chain employs TRBV28 and TRBJ2-4; D is perhaps TRBD1 or TRBD2 (5 bases each). The CDR3 is made up of 11 amino acids. Germline V lookup: CDR1 MDHEN, CDR2 SYDVKM. V gave up 7 bases and J gave up 8 bases, with 9 bases separating them. DNA of the CDR3: TGTGCCAGCACTGGGGACCACATTCAGTACTTC. This gives the protein CASTGDHIQYF.

The rearrangement uses TRBV14 and TRBJ2-7; D may be TRBD1 or TRBD2 (5 bases each). Germline CDR1 and CDR2: SGHDN and FVKESK. The V end lost 6 bases, the J end lost 6 bases, and 18 bases lay between the germline ends. This CDR3 is built from 14 residues. The CDR3 nucleotides read TGTGCCAGCAGGGCAGGGACGGCCCTCTCCGAGCAGTACTTC. Translated: CASRAGTALSEQYF.

CDR3 sequence: CASSLAAQETQYF. The CDR3 DNA sequence: TGTGCCAGCAGTTTGGCAGCTCAAGAGACCCAGTACTTC. The chain has TRBV6-5 and TRBJ2-5; D gene unclear. Deletions cut 4 bases from V and 2 bases from J, with 8 bases between. The germline CDR1 and CDR2 sequences are MNHEY and SVGAGI. The CDR3 sequence is 13 residues long.

This clone was recorded once. This chain connects TRBV6-5 to TRBJ2-2; D perhaps matches TRBD1 (5 bases). Germline V lookup: CDR1 MNHEY, CDR2 SVGAGI. This CDR3 spans 12 amino acids. Trimming left V 6 bases short and J 6 bases short, with 8 bases between. CDR3 bases: TGTGCCAGCAGCTCAGGGTCCGGGGAGCTGTTTTTT. Amino acids: CASSSGSGELFF.

The chain is built from TRBV2 and TRBJ1-2, with D perhaps TRBD1 (6 bases). V gave up 10 bases and J gave up 4 bases, with 13 bases separating them. This CDR3 is 12 amino acids long. Germline V CDR1 and CDR2: SNHLY, FYNNEI. CDR3 coding DNA: TGTGCCAACCGACAGGCCTTCTATGGCTACACCTTC. Translation: CANRQAFYGYTF.

The chain is built from TRBV13 and TRBJ2-1; 8 nucleotides match TRBD1. This CDR3 has 15 amino acids. Germline-derived CDR1 and CDR2 are PRHDT and FYEKMQ (reference sequence). V shed 3 bases, J shed 7 bases, and the junction held 8 bases outside the gene matches. The CDR3 DNA reads as TGTGCCAGCAGCTTGGACAGGGTTAATTTGAATGAGCAGTTCTTC. It encodes CASSLDRVNLNEQFF.

On this clone itself: Other DNA variants within this sample encode the same CDR3. The V call is TRBV5-1, the J call TRBJ2-7, with D possibly matching TRBD2 (5 bases). Germline V gene lookup returns CDR1 SGHRS and CDR2 YFSETQ. Trimming stripped 2 bases from V and 3 bases from J, with 6 bases between. The CDR3 totals 12 residues. CDR3 residues: CASSFGDYEQYF. Here the CDR3 DNA reads TGCGCCAGCAGCTTCGGGGACTACGAGCAGTACTTC.

The chain employs TRBV5-4 and TRBJ2-5; maybe TRBD1 (5 bases). Germline V lookup: CDR1 SGHNT, CDR2 YYREEE (reference sequence). This CDR3 is built from 16 residues. V dropped 4 bases and J dropped 1 base, with 17 bases sitting between them. CDR3 amino acids: CASSPGREGVQETQYF. The CDR3 DNA reads TGTGCCAGCAGCCCGGGCAGGGAAGGAGTCCAAGAGACCCAGTACTTC.

The rearrangement joins TRBV30 to TRBJ2-1; a weak D match, TRBD2 (6 bases). Germline-derived CDR1 and CDR2 are GTSNPN and SVGIG (reference sequence). Trimming took off 0 bases at V and 4 bases at J, with 19 bases between the two ends. The CDR3 contains 17 residues. In DNA, the CDR3 is TGTGCCTGGAGTGTATTAGGGACGGGACTCATATACAATGAGCAGTTCTTC. It encodes CAWSVLGTGLIYNEQFF.

This sequence joins TRBV11-2 and TRBJ1-3; D remains unclear. The CDR3 sequence is 14 residues long. Trimming shortened V by 6 bases and J by 2 bases, and 11 bases separated the two germline ends. Germline V lookup: CDR1 SGHAT, CDR2 FQNNGV. DNA for the CDR3: TGTGCCAGCAGGACGAGCGGGGCTGGAAACACCATATATTTT. This translates into CASRTSGAGNTIYF.

The rearrangement uses TRBV5-4 and TRBJ2-7; 10 positions match TRBD1. This CDR3 contains 13 residues. The trim removed 7 bases at V and 4 bases at J, leaving 5 bases unmatched. The V gene's germline CDR1 is SGHNT and CDR2 YYREEE (reference sequence). The CDR3 loop is CASSGTGEYEQYF. As DNA, the CDR3 is TGTGCCAGCTCCGGGACAGGGGAGTACGAGCAGTACTTC.